One sample yielded the 16 T cell receptor beta chains listed below, sequenced in a study of cytomegalovirus exposure and HLA in healthy donors. With 60 Vbeta and 13 Jbeta primers, the PCR was carried out. Clones were sequenced by immunoSEQ multiplex PCR, and TCRdb holds only the in-frame ones, with some missing. The sample lists about 180,000 clones, around 73% occurring once. The sequenced sample was PBMCs. These receptors all stem from a man in his 60s in good health and CMV-seronegative.

V gene TRBV4-1 combines with J gene TRBJ2-1; 12 bases match TRBD2. Trimming at V came to 0 bases and at J to 6 bases, leaving 12 bases not matched to a gene. Germline CDR1 is MGHRA and CDR2 is YSYEKL. The CDR3 extends over 19 amino acids. DNA of the CDR3: TGCGCCAGCAGCCAAGAGACTAGCGGGGGCCTTCTATATTCCAATGAGCAGTTCTTC. Its protein product is CASSQETSGGLLYSNEQFF.

The gene calls are TRBV30 and TRBJ1-2; perhaps TRBD1 as D (6 bases). The V and J ends lost 3 bases and 4 bases respectively, with 18 bases between them. The length of the CDR3 is 15 residues. In germline, CDR1 is GTSNPN, CDR2 SVGIG (reference sequence). The CDR3 region has the DNA TGTGCCTGGAGGAGAACAGGGATCACCCCCTATGGCTACACCTTC. Its translation is CAWRRTGITPYGYTF. Full variable domain (outside the CDR3, taken from reference TRBV30 and TRBJ1-2): SQTIHQWPATLVQPVGSPLSLECTVEGTSNPNLYWYRQAAGRGLQLLFYSVGIGQISSEVPQNLSASRPQDRQFILSSKKLLLSDSGFYLCAWRRTGITPYGYTFGSGTRLTVV.

The rearrangement joins TRBV5-6 to TRBJ2-7, with a possible D match to TRBD1 (6 bases). Germline V gives CDR1 SGHDT, CDR2 YYEEEE. The CDR3 is 15 amino acids. Trimming took 4 bases from V and 1 from J, leaving 15 bases between them. CDR3 in DNA: TGTGCCAGCAGCGCTACCGGGACAACATCCTACGAGCAGTACTTC. Its protein product is CASSATGTTSYEQYF. Supplemented by reference TRBV5-6 and TRBJ2-7, the full variable domain reads DAGVTQSPTHLIKTRGQQVTLRCSPKSGHDTVSWYQQALGQGPQFIFQYYEEEERQRGNFPDRFSGHQFPNYSSELNVNALLLGDSALYLCASSATGTTSYEQYFGPGTRLTVT.

The chain employs TRBV6-5 and TRBJ1-5; the match to TRBD1 covers 9 bases. The germline gives CDR1 MNHEY, CDR2 SVGAGI. There are 15 residues in the CDR3. Trimming removed 4 bases from V and 4 bases from J; junction bases left unmatched: 5. The CDR3 coding sequence is TGTGCCAGCAGTTCCAGGACAGGGGTTAATCAGCCCCAGCATTTT. Protein sequence: CASSSRTGVNQPQHF.

CDR3 sequence: CASRPPSGTSEVVTQYF. CDR3 coding DNA: TGTGCCAGCAGGCCCCCTTCGGGGACTAGCGAAGTCGTTACGCAGTATTTT. The gene calls are TRBV2 and TRBJ2-3; 10 bases are shared with TRBD2. Germline CDR1 is SNHLY and CDR2 is FYNNEI. The CDR3 is 17 amino acids. The ends lost 6 bases at V and 8 bases at J; junction bases unmatched: 17.

The CDR3 nucleotides are TGTGCCAGTAGTATTGGGGCCATGAACACTGAAGCTTTCTTT. Protein sequence: CASSIGAMNTEAFF. V gene TRBV19 combines with J gene TRBJ1-1, with D perhaps matching TRBD1 (5 bases). CDR3 length: 14 residues. Trimming stripped 3 bases from V and 0 bases from J, with 8 bases between. From germline, CDR1 is LNHDA and CDR2 SQIVND (reference sequence). The full variable domain, rest sourced from reference TRBV19 and TRBJ1-1, is DGGITQSPKYLFRKEGQNVTLSCEQNLNHDAMYWYRQDPGQGLRLIYYSQIVNDFQKGDIAEGYSVSREKKESFPLTVTSAQKNPTAFYLCASSIGAMNTEAFFGQGTRLTVV.

This chain uses TRBV7-2 with TRBJ1-5, with 8 positions matching TRBD1. V trimming: 5 bases; J trimming: 7 bases; junction bases outside the gene matches: 4. Germline CDR1 SGHTA, CDR2 FQGNSA. CDR3 length: 13 residues. CDR3 protein: CASSGQGAQPQHF. As DNA, the CDR3 is TGTGCCAGCAGCGGGCAGGGGGCCCAGCCCCAGCATTTT.

This clone was found a few times. The chain combines TRBV19 with TRBJ2-6; 9 bases map to TRBD1. This CDR3 contains 16 residues. Trimming at V came to 8 bases and at J to 4 bases, leaving 9 bases not matched to a gene. Looked up from germline, CDR1 is LNHDA and CDR2 is SQIVND (reference sequence). Here the CDR3 reads CASGDRGGAGANVLTF. The DNA for the CDR3 is TGTGCCAGTGGAGACAGGGGGGGGGCAGGGGCCAACGTCCTGACTTTC.

The chain employs TRBV5-1 and TRBJ1-2; 10 bases line up with TRBD1. This CDR3 has 16 amino acids. V lost 3 bases to trimming and J lost 6 bases; unmatched junction nucleotides: 11. The germline V gene has CDR1 SGHRS and CDR2 YFSETQ. CDR3 in amino acids: CASSSGQGPGLDGYTF. Here the CDR3 DNA reads TGCGCCAGCAGCTCGGGACAGGGGCCCGGTCTGGATGGCTACACCTTC.

This clone has only a few counts. The V and J genes are TRBV6-1 and TRBJ2-2; 8 positions match TRBD2. The CDR3 has 15 amino acids. V shed 5 bases and J 5 bases; nucleotides not matched to a gene: 7. CDR1 and CDR2 from the germline V gene are MNHNS and SASEGT. The DNA of the CDR3 is TGTGCCAGCAGTAGGATTAGCGGGGATACCGGGGAGCTGTTTTTT. Its protein product is CASSRISGDTGELFF.

CDR3 nucleotide sequence: TGTGCCACCGAGGCTGATAGCACAGATACGCAGTATTTT. Residues: CATEADSTDTQYF. The V and J genes are TRBV10-3 and TRBJ2-3, with D hard to call. The CDR3 sequence is 13 residues long. Germline CDR1 is ENHRY and CDR2 is SYGVKD. Trimming shortened V by 10 bases and J by 0 bases, and 11 bases separated the two germline ends.

A word on this clone: The same CDR3 also results from other DNA sequences found in this sample. The V call is TRBV7-2, the J call TRBJ2-2; D is uncertain. In germline, CDR1 is SGHTA, CDR2 FQGNSA. This CDR3 has 14 amino acids. Trimming took 1 base from V and 0 from J, leaving 3 bases between them. CDR3 residues: CASSLGANTGELFF. The CDR3 DNA reads TGTGCCAGCAGCTTAGGCGCGAACACCGGGGAGCTGTTTTTT.

The chain carries TRBV5-1 and TRBJ2-7; D gene uncertain. There are 14 residues in the CDR3. V was cut by 0 bases and J by 2 bases, with 9 bases left in between. The V gene's germline CDR1 is SGHRS and CDR2 YFSETQ. The CDR3 region is CASSLDPGTYEQYF. The CDR3 region has the DNA TGCGCCAGCAGCTTGGACCCAGGTACCTACGAGCAGTACTTC.

This clone showed up just a few times. The chain is built from TRBV6-5 and TRBJ1-5; maybe TRBD1 (6 bases). V dropped 6 bases and J dropped 3 bases, with 15 bases sitting between them. The germline V gene has CDR1 MNHEY and CDR2 SVGAGI. The CDR3 extends over 15 amino acids. In DNA, the CDR3 is TGTGCCAGCAGGCTAACACAGGGTTCCAATCAGCCCCAGCATTTT. Translated: CASRLTQGSNQPQHF.

This clone was recorded once. The chain employs TRBV2 and TRBJ2-5, with 8 bases fitting TRBD1. Germline V gives CDR1 SNHLY, CDR2 FYNNEI. With 4 bases clipped from V and 5 bases from J, the junction kept 3 bases outside the gene matches. This CDR3 is 13 amino acids long. CDR3 amino acids: CASSADRVETQYF. In DNA, the CDR3 is TGTGCCAGCAGTGCGGACAGGGTGGAGACCCAGTACTTC.

The chain links TRBV11-3 to TRBJ2-2; no firm D call. The CDR3 has 13 residues. Germline loops: CDR1 SGHNT, CDR2 YENEEA. Deletions cut 6 bases from V and 3 bases from J, with 8 bases between. The CDR3, as DNA: TGTGCCAGCAGTTCCCCTGACACCGGGGAGCTGTTTTTT. This sequence encodes CASSSPDTGELFF. The full variable domain, completed using reference TRBV11-3 and TRBJ2-2, is EAGVVQSPRYKIIEKKQPVAFWCNPISGHNTLYWYLQNLGQGPELLIRYENEEAVDDSQLPKDRFSAERLKGVDSTLKIQPAELGDSAVYLCASSSPDTGELFFGEGSRLTVL.